The clone carrying this TCR beta chain has just one count. These data are taken from a study of T cell changes during pregnancy in multiple sclerosis. Here immunoSEQ multiplex PCR was the method, and the copy in TCRdb shows in-frame clones only, minus some. The sample includes 40,000 to 45,000 clones, roughly nine tenths of them seen just once. The CDR3 runs to 14 residues. Trimming removed 0 bases at V and 5 bases at J, with 10 bases between. The germline CDR1 and CDR2 sequences are ENHRY and SYGVKD. The specimen was CD4+ T cells from peripheral blood mononuclear cells, collected before pregnancy. V is TRBV10-3 and J is TRBJ2-5; TRBD2 might be the D (6 bases). This clonotype was obtained from a female donor with multiple sclerosis, enrolled in a pregnancy study. Here the CDR3 DNA reads TGTGCCATCAGTGAGTCGACGGGGGTGGAGACCCAGTACTTC. Translation gives CAISESTGVETQYF.